This entry is about one T cell receptor beta chain. Antigen unknown. The trim removed 3 bases at V and 4 bases at J, leaving 5 bases unmatched. CDR3 length: 15 amino acids. This entry is derived from a study of Graves' ophthalmopathy and Graves' hyperthyroidism. Whole-study findings and limits: Blood repertoires reportedly contained most expanded thyroid clonotypes above 0.001 frequency.

The authors amplified TCR beta CDR3 regions from RNA transcripts. RT-PCR with HTBI primers came first, then second-round multiplex PCR. A single record per CDR3 protein comes from TCRdb applying MiXCR to the multiplex PCR reads. The sample lists 450,000 to 600,000 distinct CDR3 sequences; 39% were seen once. If patients had other autoimmune diseases, uncontrolled infections, pregnancy or lactation, they were excluded. The rearrangement joins TRBV12-3 or TRBV12-4 to TRBJ2-5; 10 bases are a match to TRBD1. The material sequenced was peripheral blood or thyroid tissue (not recorded which). The receptor was derived from an adult man with Graves' hyperthyroidism. In DNA form, the CDR3 reads TGTGCCAGCAGTTTGGGACAGGGGCTAGGAGAGACCCAGTACTTC. It is translated as CASSLGQGLGETQYF.